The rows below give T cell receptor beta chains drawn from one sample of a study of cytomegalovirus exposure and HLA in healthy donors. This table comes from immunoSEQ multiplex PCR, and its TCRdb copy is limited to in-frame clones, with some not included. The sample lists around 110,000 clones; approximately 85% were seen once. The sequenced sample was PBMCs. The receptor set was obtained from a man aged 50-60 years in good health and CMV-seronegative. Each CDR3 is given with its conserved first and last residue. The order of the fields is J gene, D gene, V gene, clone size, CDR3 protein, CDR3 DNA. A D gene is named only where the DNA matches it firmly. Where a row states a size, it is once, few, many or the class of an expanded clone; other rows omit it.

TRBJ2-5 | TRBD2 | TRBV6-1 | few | CASSPQRGKETQYF | TGTGCCAGCAGTCCTCAGCGGGGAAAAGAGACCCAGTACTTC
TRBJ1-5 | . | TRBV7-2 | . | CASSSLGPGSHQPQHF | TGTGCCAGCAGTTCCCTCGGGCCAGGGTCACATCAGCCCCAGCATTTT
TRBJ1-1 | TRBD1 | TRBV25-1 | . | CASSGTTGGLLNTEAFF | TGTGCCAGCAGTGGAACGACAGGGGGTCTCCTGAACACTGAAGCTTTCTTT
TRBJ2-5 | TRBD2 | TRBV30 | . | CAWSETSGGPWETQYF | TGTGCCTGGAGCGAGACTAGCGGGGGGCCGTGGGAGACCCAGTACTTC
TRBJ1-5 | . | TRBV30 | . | CAWSTSGNQPQHF | TGTGCCTGGAGTACCTCAGGGAATCAGCCCCAGCATTTT
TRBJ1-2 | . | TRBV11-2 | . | CASSLGGGLEYGYTF | TGTGCCAGCAGCTTAGGCGGGGGGCTTGAGTATGGCTACACCTTC
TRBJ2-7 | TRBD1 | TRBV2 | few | CASGTEYYEQYF | TGTGCCAGCGGGACAGAATACTACGAGCAGTACTTC
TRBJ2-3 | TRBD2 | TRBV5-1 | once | CASSLVGRGAPDTQYF | TGCGCCAGCAGCTTGGTGGGGCGGGGGGCCCCCGATACGCAGTATTTT
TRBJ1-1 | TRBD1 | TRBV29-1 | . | CSVEEGQEVFF | TGCAGCGTTGAAGAGGGACAGGAAGTTTTCTTT
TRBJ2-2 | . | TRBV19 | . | CASSPTGRTGTGELFF | TGTGCCAGTAGTCCAACCGGGAGAACCGGCACCGGGGAGCTGTTTTTT
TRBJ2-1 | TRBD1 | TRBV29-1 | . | CSVEQGDPEQFF | TGCAGCGTTGAACAGGGGGACCCTGAGCAGTTCTTC
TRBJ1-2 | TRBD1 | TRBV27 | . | CASSIDRDYGYTF | TGTGCCAGCAGTATAGACAGGGACTATGGCTACACCTTC